This T cell receptor beta chain was sequenced for a study of cytomegalovirus exposure and HLA in healthy donors. Germline trimming cut 4 bases from V and 4 bases from J; bases unmatched to any gene: 5. Germline CDR1 SGHRS, CDR2 YFSETQ. The CDR3 covers 13 residues. This PCR relied on a set of 60 Vbeta primers and 13 Jbeta primers. Produced via immunoSEQ multiplex PCR; TCRdb's table is partial and in-frame only. The top ten clones hold about 0.63% of a sample with 200,000 or so clones, 76% of them seen once. This receptor was taken from a man aged 18 to 30 in good health and CMV-seronegative. Sequencing was done on a sample of PBMCs. The genes are TRBV5-1 and TRBJ2-7; 7 nucleotides match TRBD2. The CDR3 nucleotides are TGCGCCAGCAGCCCGCGGGGGATGTACGAGCAGTACTTC. Protein: CASSPRGMYEQYF.